This T cell receptor (beta chain) was identified in a study of T cells in Graves' hyperthyroidism and ophthalmopathy. Study-wide results and caveats: Ophthalmopathy got predicted by the model a median around 6.6 months before its onset.

The CDR3 length is 16 residues. Germline V gene sequence: CDR1 SGHTA, CDR2 FQGNSA. Trimming took off 6 bases at V and 0 bases at J, with 15 bases between the two ends. Template material for amplifying TCR beta CDR3 regions consisted of RNA transcripts. Carried out on the TCR CDR3, a first-round RT-PCR used the HTBI primer set. TCRdb reprocessed the multiplex PCR reads with MiXCR, giving one entry per CDR3 protein. Of 94,000 or so distinct CDR3 sequences detected, around 52% appear once; the ten largest clones hold 25% to 30%. This clonotype occurred many times. What it binds is not known. The TCR sequence derives from a woman aged 40 to 50 with Graves' hyperthyroidism. V and J are TRBV7-2 and TRBJ1-5; D uncertain. Sequencing was performed on blood. The CDR3 DNA sequence: TGTGCCAGCAGTCCTAACCGTCATTATAGCAATCAGCCCCAGCATTTT. Its protein product is CASSPNRHYSNQPQHF.